Shown below are 20 T cell receptor beta chains from a single sample sequenced in a study of blood T cell repertoires in COVID-19. Assay: immunoSEQ multiplex PCR; the TCRdb copy retains only in-frame clones and omits some. The sample has approximately 250,000 clones, more than 80% seen once; the top ten hold roughly 3.9%. Sequenced input: PBMCs or T cells enriched from blood (not recorded which). These receptors were taken from a woman aged 25 to 45 with acute COVID-19.

This clone was counted only a few times. The rearrangement joins TRBV11-3 to TRBJ2-7; 10 bases align to TRBD2. CDR3 length: 15 amino acids. V trimming: 5 bases; J trimming: 1 base; junction bases outside the gene matches: 5. Per the germline V gene, CDR1 is SGHNT and CDR2 is YENEEA. DNA for the CDR3: TGTGCCAGCAGCAGGACTAGCGGTTCTTCCTACGAGCAGTACTTC. It is translated as CASSRTSGSSYEQYF.

The chain has TRBV5-8 and TRBJ2-7; D call uncertain. V lost 0 bases to trimming and J lost 0 bases, with 7 bases between them. Looked up from germline, CDR1 is SGHTS and CDR2 is YDEGEE. This CDR3 contains 14 residues. DNA of the CDR3: TGTGCCAGCAGCTTGGCCACGGGCTCCTACGAGCAGTACTTC. Residues: CASSLATGSYEQYF.

J is TRBJ1-1 and V is TRBV18; 8 positions agree with TRBD1. CDR3 size: 14 residues. CDR1 is KGHSH and CDR2 is LQKENI in the germline V gene. Unmatched junction bases numbered 2, after V lost 5 bases and J lost 0 bases. Here the CDR3 reads CASSVDRVNTEAFF. The CDR3 DNA is TGTGCCAGCTCAGTGGACAGGGTGAACACTGAAGCTTTCTTT. The variable domain in full, with the rest retrieved from reference TRBV18 and TRBJ1-1, is NAGVMQNPRHLVRRRGQEARLRCSPMKGHSHVYWYRQLPEEGLKFMVYLQKENIIDESGMPKERFSAEFPKEGPSILRIQQVVRGDSAAYFCASSVDRVNTEAFFGQGTRLTVV.

The chain uses TRBV18 and TRBJ1-6, with a tentative D call TRBD1 (5 bases). From germline, CDR1 is KGHSH and CDR2 LQKENI. The CDR3 runs to 15 residues. V was shortened by 3 bases and J by 2 bases, with 8 bases between the two germline ends. CDR3 protein: CASSPGRAYNSPLHF. The CDR3 nucleotides read TGTGCCAGCTCACCTGGCAGGGCCTATAATTCACCCCTCCACTTT.

This clone was counted only a few times. This chain links TRBV7-9 with TRBJ2-7; possible D gene TRBD1, 6 bases. The ends were cut back, 5 bases at V and 3 bases at J, with 11 bases in the middle. CDR1 is SEHNR, CDR2 FQNEAQ, per germline (reference sequence). This CDR3 has 13 amino acids. DNA of the CDR3: TGTGCCAGCAGCCCAGGGGAGTTCTACGAGCAGTACTTC. This sequence encodes CASSPGEFYEQYF.

The rearrangement links TRBV4-1 to TRBJ2-7; the match to TRBD2 covers 10 bases. This CDR3 spans 16 amino acids. Per the germline V gene, CDR1 is MGHRA and CDR2 is YSYEKL. With V trimmed by 4 bases and J by 3 bases, 9 bases remained unmatched. CDR3 amino acids: CASSPPPSGSFYEQYF. The DNA of the CDR3 is TGCGCCAGCAGCCCACCTCCTAGCGGGAGCTTCTACGAGCAGTACTTC.

This clone was seen many times. The CDR3 spells CASSRYAGDEQFF. In nucleotides, the CDR3 is TGTGCCAGCAGTCGCTATGCAGGGGATGAGCAGTTCTTC. This chain connects TRBV11-3 to TRBJ2-1; a possible D gene is TRBD1 (6 bases). CDR3 length: 13 amino acids. Germline V gives CDR1 SGHNT, CDR2 YENEEA. Trimming stripped 6 bases from V and 8 bases from J, with 14 bases between.

This clone occurred a few times. The chain recombines TRBV7-9 with TRBJ2-1, with a tentative D call TRBD2 (6 bases). Trimming shortened V by 4 bases and J by 14 bases, and 15 bases separated the two germline ends. From germline, CDR1 is SEHNR and CDR2 FQNEAQ (reference sequence). The CDR3 has 12 amino acids. CDR3 bases: TGTGCCAGCAGCTGGGGACTCGTGGGGAAGTTCTTC. This sequence encodes CASSWGLVGKFF. Full variable domain (missing parts from reference TRBV7-9 and TRBJ2-1): DTGVSQNPRHKITKRGQNVTFRCDPISEHNRLYWYRQTLGQGPEFLTYFQNEAQLEKSRLLSDRFSAERPKGSFSTLEIQRTEQGDSAMYLCASSWGLVGKFFGPGTRLTVL.

The rearrangement uses TRBV20-1 and TRBJ2-7; possibly TRBD2 for D (5 bases). CDR1 is DFQATT and CDR2 is SNEGSKA in the germline V gene (reference sequence). V was cut by 4 bases and J by 6 bases, with 10 bases left in between. There are 11 residues in the CDR3. In nucleotides, the CDR3 is TGCAGTGCTACATCCCGGGGCGAGCAGTACTTC. Residues: CSATSRGEQYF.

The chain couples TRBV4-3 to TRBJ2-7; a weak D match, TRBD1 (6 bases). Germline V gene sequence: CDR1 LGHNA, CDR2 YSLEER. V was pared by 0 bases and J by 0 bases, with 15 bases between. The CDR3 has 17 residues. The CDR3 sequence is CASSQDHIRTVSYEQYF. CDR3 DNA sequence: TGCGCCAGCAGCCAAGACCATATACGGACAGTCTCCTACGAGCAGTACTTC.

The genes are TRBV9 and TRBJ2-7, with D possibly being TRBD2 (5 bases). The CDR3 loop spans 14 amino acids. V was pared by 1 base and J by 6 bases, with 14 bases between. Germline V gene sequence: CDR1 SGDLS, CDR2 YYNGEE. This CDR3 is CASSVSSPAGEQYF. The CDR3 coding sequence is TGTGCCAGCAGCGTATCTAGCCCCGCCGGCGAGCAGTACTTC.

The chain carries TRBV9 and TRBJ2-2; 11 bases align to TRBD2. V gave up 2 bases and J gave up 5 bases; unmatched junction bases: 5. Looked up from germline, CDR1 is SGDLS and CDR2 is YYNGEE. CDR3 length: 16 residues. In nucleotides, the CDR3 is TGTGCCAGCAGCGTTAGCGGGAGGGGAGGAACCGGGGAGCTGTTTTTT. Protein: CASSVSGRGGTGELFF.

Remarks on this clone: One junction end does not reproduce the germline sequence, and a read error may be involved. This rearrangement joins TRBV3-1 (or the pseudogene TRBV3-2) to TRBJ2-2, with a weak D call TRBD2 (6 bases). Per germline, CDR1 LGHDT and CDR2 YNNKEL (reference sequence). This CDR3 is built from 18 residues. CDR3 bases: TGTGCCAGCAGTCAAGATCCCTGGGTAGCGGCGAACACCGGGGAGCTGTTTTTT. Translating gives CASSQDPWVAANTGELFF.

This clone was observed a single time. This chain joins TRBV7-9 and TRBJ2-7; D perhaps matches TRBD1 (6 bases). The germline V gene has CDR1 SEHNR and CDR2 FQNEAQ (reference sequence). The ends were cut back, 1 base at V and 5 bases at J, with 12 bases in the middle. CDR3 length: 14 amino acids. The CDR3 coding sequence is TGTGCCAGCAGCTTAGGAGGACAGCCCAACGAGCAGTACTTC. This encodes CASSLGGQPNEQYF.

The chain combines TRBV10-2 with TRBJ1-1, with TRBD1 matching over 7 bases. Losses at the gene ends were 3 bases for V and 0 bases for J; bases not matched to a gene: 1. This CDR3 region has 14 residues. CDR1 and CDR2 (germline): WSHSY, SAAADI. This CDR3 reads CASSDRGLNTEAFF. The CDR3 bases are TGCGCCAGCAGTGATAGGGGGCTGAACACTGAAGCTTTCTTT.

This clone was picked up one time. The chain combines TRBV12-3 or TRBV12-4 with TRBJ1-1; weak D call: TRBD1 (5 bases). The CDR3 contains 13 residues. Trimming shortened V by 5 bases and J by 1 base, and 8 bases separated the two germline ends. CDR3 in amino acids: CASSKDTNTEAFF. DNA of the CDR3: TGTGCCAGCAGTAAGGACACGAACACTGAAGCTTTCTTT.

In its sample, this clone was seen a few times. This chain uses TRBV7-6 with TRBJ2-1, with 8 positions matching TRBD2. Germline V gives CDR1 SGHVS, CDR2 FNYEAQ. The CDR3 sequence is 13 residues long. V gave up 3 bases and J gave up 10 bases; unmatched junction bases: 5. The CDR3 reads CASSFSAGGEQFF. The CDR3 region has the DNA TGTGCCAGCAGCTTCTCCGCGGGAGGCGAGCAGTTCTTC. Complete variable domain (other parts from reference TRBV7-6 and TRBJ2-1): GAGVSQSPRYKVTKRGQDVALRCDPISGHVSLYWYRQALGQGPEFLTYFNYEAQQDKSGLPNDRFSAERPEGSISTLTIQRTEQRDSAMYRCASSFSAGGEQFFGPGTRLTVL.

J is TRBJ2-1 and V is TRBV4-1, with D unresolved. Trimming removed 1 base at V and 2 bases at J, with 9 bases between. This CDR3 spans 15 amino acids. CDR1 and CDR2 (germline): MGHRA, YSYEKL. The CDR3 region is CASSQADSAYNEQFF. In DNA form, the CDR3 reads TGCGCCAGCAGCCAAGCCGACTCTGCCTACAATGAGCAGTTCTTC.

This chain uses TRBV14 with TRBJ2-1, with D unresolved. The CDR3 runs to 15 residues. Germline CDR1 reads SGHDN; CDR2 reads FVKESK. The V end was cut by 1 base, the J end by 2 bases, with 9 bases between. The CDR3 DNA reads as TGTGCCAGCAGCCAAGGTCCTGTTCCCTACAATGAGCAGTTCTTC. This codes for CASSQGPVPYNEQFF. The full variable domain, in which reference TRBV14 and TRBJ2-1 provide the parts outside the CDR3, is EAGVTQFPSHSVIEKGQTVTLRCDPISGHDNLYWYRRVMGKEIKFLLHFVKESKQDESGMPNNRFLAERTGGTYSTLKVQPAELEDSGVYFCASSQGPVPYNEQFFGPGTRLTVL.

This clone was found once. The chain couples TRBV30 to TRBJ1-3, with D unclear. The CDR3 runs 16 residues. Trimming pared 1 base from V and 0 bases from J, leaving 13 bases between. The germline V gene has CDR1 GTSNPN and CDR2 SVGIG (reference sequence). The DNA for the CDR3 is TGTGCCTGGAGTGCGACATTGTTCTCCTCTGGAAACACCATATATTTT. Residues: CAWSATLFSSGNTIYF.